The source of this TCR beta chain is a study of blood T cell repertoires in COVID-19. Study context: Samples of COVID-19 (acute and convalescent) were obtained from the United States, Italy and Spain. PBMCs, B-cell-depleted T cells, or T cells were the source of the cDNA or gDNA that made up the material.

V was clipped by 0 bases and J by 5 bases, with 5 bases between them. The CDR3 sequence is 13 residues long. CDR1 and CDR2 (germline): SGHTA, FQGNSA. Authors' data handling: Researchers report that nucleated cell counts were estimated from reference gene primer amplification. Only in-frame clones appear in the TCRdb table, and some are missing; sequencing was by immunoSEQ multiplex PCR. D and trimming were read from the DNA, whereas the V and J calls and clone size are those reported in that table. The sample records about 52,000 clones, 85% being singletons. The chain has TRBV7-2 and TRBJ2-1; D is unresolved. This receptor was taken from a human donor in a cohort sampled during active COVID-19. Input material: peripheral blood. The CDR3 nucleotides read TGTGCCAGCAGCTTAGCGACTCACAATGAGCAGTTCTTC. Protein sequence: CASSLATHNEQFF.